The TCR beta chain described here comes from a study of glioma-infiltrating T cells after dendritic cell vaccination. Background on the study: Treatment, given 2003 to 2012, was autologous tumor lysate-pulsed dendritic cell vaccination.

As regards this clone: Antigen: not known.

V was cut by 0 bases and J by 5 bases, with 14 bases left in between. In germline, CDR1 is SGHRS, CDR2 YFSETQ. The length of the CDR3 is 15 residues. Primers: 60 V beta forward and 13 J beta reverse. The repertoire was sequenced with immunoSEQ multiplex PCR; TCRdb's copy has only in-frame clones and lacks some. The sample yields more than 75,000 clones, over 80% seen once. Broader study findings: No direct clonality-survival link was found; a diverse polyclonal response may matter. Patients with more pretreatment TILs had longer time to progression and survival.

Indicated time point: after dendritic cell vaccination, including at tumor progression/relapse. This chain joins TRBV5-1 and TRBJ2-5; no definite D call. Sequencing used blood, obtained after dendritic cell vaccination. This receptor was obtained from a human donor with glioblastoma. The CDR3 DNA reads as TGCGCCAGCAGCTTGGCCGGTACCCCCCGGGAGACCCAGTACTTC. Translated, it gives CASSLAGTPRETQYF.